This T cell receptor (beta chain) was obtained from a study of chemoradiotherapy in HPV16-positive cancers. General study results and limits: Only a couple of HPV16-positive patients supplied the functional HPV-specificity definition.

Details on this clone: Its specificity is unknown.

Germline CDR1 is MNHNS and CDR2 is SASEGT. This CDR3 is 13 amino acids long. V was trimmed by 6 bases and J by 2 bases, leaving 8 bases between them. Method: immunoSEQ multiplex PCR; TCRdb's copy keeps in-frame clones and lacks some. The repertoire holds roughly 4,200 clones, 70% to 85% seen once, with over 15% in the top ten. Sequenced material: tumor tissue, taken from a patient who underwent chemoradiotherapy. The clonotype originates from a human donor with HPV-associated anogenital cancer. The gene calls are TRBV6-1 and TRBJ1-5, with no clear D. Written as DNA, the CDR3 is TGTGCCAGCAGCATGGCAGGCAATCAGCCCCAGCATTTT. This codes for CASSMAGNQPQHF.